This T cell receptor beta chain was identified in a study of T cells in women clearing cervical HPV infection. At the level of the study: Blood came at first lesion visit for cases, post-clearance for controls. Case blood was drawn a median approximately 150 days after lesion detection. Study-wide results and caveats: Richness plus V gene abundances separated cases from controls with AUC about 0.87.

With respect to this clone: Its antigen is unknown. The observed sequence ends 3 residues before the CDR3 terminus, with the missing tail filled in from the germline J gene.

V lost 0 bases to trimming and J lost 7 bases; unmatched junction nucleotides: 5. The germline V gene encodes CDR1 SGHRS and CDR2 YFSETQ. The CDR3 runs to 15 residues. Using immunoSEQ multiplex PCR, the repertoire was profiled, and TCRdb retains in-frame clones only, with some absent. The table counts 20,000 to 25,000 clones; roughly 9.1% lies in the top ten. The sequenced sample consisted of blood buffy coat. This chain uses TRBV5-1 with TRBJ2-2, with 8 bases matching TRBD1. The source of this sequence is a woman aged 18-70 years with a cervical HPV16 infection that either progressed to CIN3+ or cleared (not recorded which). The CDR3 region is CASSLEPGGRGELFF. The DNA read from the CDR3 is TGCGCCAGCAGCTTGGAGCCAGGGGGCCGCGGGGAG.